This T cell receptor (beta chain) was obtained from a study of CD8 T cells in ankylosing spondylitis. Overall study findings and caveats: CD8+ cells made up the disease-linked clones, which were relatively rare in peripheral blood. As reported, disease-linked clones showed significant enrichment in matched ankylosing spondylitis synovial fluid.

With respect to this clonotype: The target antigen is unknown. A read error is possible here, since a much larger clone lies one base away.

Trimming at V came to 3 bases and at J to 6 bases, leaving 2 bases not matched to a gene. The CDR3 has 12 residues. Libraries of TCR beta came from quantitative 5'-RACE with molecular barcodes. TCRdb re-derived calls from the 5' RACE reads in MiXCR, one entry per CDR3 protein. The sample has 100,000 to 150,000 distinct CDR3 sequences, over 9.5% seen once. What was sequenced was blood, either unsorted or a sorted T cell fraction (not recorded which). The receptor comes from a female donor with ankylosing spondylitis or in good health (not recorded which). This sequence joins TRBV12-3 or TRBV12-4 and TRBJ2-7, with TRBD1 matching over 7 bases. The CDR3 nucleotides are TGTGCCAGCAGTTTCGACAGGGCCGAGCAGTACTTC. Residues: CASSFDRAEQYF.